These 21 T cell receptor beta chains were sequenced from one sample in a study of shared T cell receptors in the human thymus. Sequencing was performed with immunoSEQ multiplex PCR; in TCRdb, only in-frame clones are kept and a portion is missing. Of hundreds of thousands of clones in the sample, more than 75% were seen once. This same sample was also part of a study on human thymus T cells.

The sequenced sample was thymocytes. Receptors originate from a boy less than two years old with a congenital heart defect.

The genes are TRBV27 and TRBJ2-1; TRBD1 matches 10 bases. V dropped 7 bases and J dropped 6; count of bases not matched to a gene: 12. The CDR3 runs 16 residues. The germline V gene encodes CDR1 MNHEY and CDR2 SMNVEV (reference sequence). CDR3 sequence reads: CASILSGQGMFNEQFF. Here the CDR3 DNA reads TGTGCCAGCATCCTGTCGGGACAGGGGATGTTCAATGAGCAGTTCTTC.

The chain has TRBV28 and TRBJ1-1; D gene uncertain. Germline CDR1 is MDHEN and CDR2 is SYDVKM. The CDR3 contains 15 residues. V lost 3 bases, J lost 8 bases, and 19 bases lay in between. CDR3 region: CASSFSVLPGVEAFF. The CDR3 DNA reads TGTGCCAGCAGTTTTTCTGTTCTGCCCGGTGTAGAAGCTTTCTTT.

This clone occurred a few times. This sequence joins TRBV4-3 and TRBJ2-4, with D unresolved. This CDR3 spans 16 amino acids. Germline CDR1 is LGHNA and CDR2 is YSLEER. V lost 0 bases and J 0 bases, leaving 9 bases between the germline ends. CDR3 region: CASSQDAELAKNIQYF. The CDR3 nucleotides are TGCGCCAGCAGCCAAGATGCCGAGTTAGCCAAAAACATTCAGTACTTC.

The table lists this clone with a few counts. The rearrangement links TRBV11-2 to TRBJ2-7, with D unresolved. With 1 base removed from V and 0 bases from J, the gap between germline ends came to 4 bases. Per the germline V gene, CDR1 is SGHAT and CDR2 is FQNNGV. The CDR3 has 13 residues. CDR3 sequence (DNA): TGTGCCAGCAGCTTAGCCCTCTCCTACGAGCAGTACTTC. Translated: CASSLALSYEQYF.

This clone occurred once. CDR3 DNA: TGCGCCAGCAGCCAAGGGAACAGGGGATCGACCTACGAGCAGTACTTC. Translating it yields CASSQGNRGSTYEQYF. The V call is TRBV4-3, the J call TRBJ2-7; 7 nucleotides align to TRBD1. The CDR3 consists of 16 residues. Germline CDR1 LGHNA, CDR2 YSLEER. J lost 2 bases, V lost 1 base, and 8 bases had no gene match.

The chain links TRBV29-1 to TRBJ2-3; perhaps TRBD2 as D (5 bases). With 3 bases removed from V and 5 bases from J, the gap between germline ends came to 18 bases. Germline V gives CDR1 SQVTM, CDR2 ANQGSEA. The CDR3 has 15 residues. The CDR3, as DNA: TGCAGCGTTGACGTAGCGCCGGTTGGTATAGATACGCAGTATTTT. This sequence encodes CSVDVAPVGIDTQYF.

This clone was seen once. The V and J genes are TRBV28 and TRBJ1-1; D might be TRBD1 (6 bases). CDR3 size: 16 residues. In germline, CDR1 is MDHEN, CDR2 SYDVKM. V was clipped by 6 bases and J by 1 base, with 18 bases between them. The CDR3 nucleotides are TGTGCCAGCAGAGCAGGGGATGAGAGCAAGAACACTGAAGCTTTCTTT. It encodes CASRAGDESKNTEAFF.

This clone was seen a few times. The chain uses TRBV28 and TRBJ1-4; D is undetermined. Trimming took off 4 bases at V and 6 bases at J, with 12 bases between the two ends. This CDR3 has 14 amino acids. From germline, CDR1 is MDHEN and CDR2 SYDVKM. The CDR3 spells CASSSTVVDEKLFF. In DNA form, the CDR3 reads TGTGCCAGCAGTTCAACAGTGGTAGATGAAAAACTGTTTTTT.

The J gene is TRBJ2-7, the V gene TRBV9; possibly TRBD1 for D (6 bases). This CDR3 has 16 residues. Germline CDR1 and CDR2: SGDLS and YYNGEE. Trimming left V 3 bases short and J 6 bases short, with 22 bases between. DNA of the CDR3: TGTGCCAGCAGCGCTAGACAGGTAGGTACGACTTGCGAGCAGTACTTC. This translates into CASSARQVGTTCEQYF.

This clone showed up just once. J is TRBJ1-1 and V is TRBV7-6, with D unclear. This CDR3 is built from 11 residues. V dropped 4 bases and J dropped 3 bases, with 3 bases sitting between them. Germline V gene data show CDR1 as SGHVS and CDR2 as FNYEAQ. The CDR3 loop reads CASSSDTEAFF. CDR3 DNA sequence: TGTGCCAGCAGCTCCGACACTGAAGCTTTCTTT. The full variable domain, with the rest looked up from reference TRBV7-6 and TRBJ1-1, is GAGVSQSPRYKVTKRGQDVALRCDPISGHVSLYWYRQALGQGPEFLTYFNYEAQQDKSGLPNDRFSAERPEGSISTLTIQRTEQRDSAMYRCASSSDTEAFFGQGTRLTVV.

The gene calls are TRBV5-6 and TRBJ2-7; 13 bases are shared with TRBD2. The V gene end was trimmed by 0 bases and the J gene end by 0 bases; junction bases not matched to a gene: 3. CDR3 length: 17 residues. Germline V gene data show CDR1 as SGHDT and CDR2 as YYEEEE. CDR3 nucleotides: TGTGCCAGCAGCTTGGTGGGACTAGCGGGGTCCTCCTACGAGCAGTACTTC. This translates into CASSLVGLAGSSYEQYF.

The chain combines TRBV4-1 with TRBJ1-5; D perhaps matches TRBD1 (5 bases). CDR3 length equals 16 residues. With 0 bases removed from V and 1 base from J, the gap between germline ends came to 10 bases. Germline values: CDR1 MGHRA, CDR2 YSYEKL. CDR3 sequence: CASSQEGYRSNQPQHF. CDR3 coding DNA: TGCGCCAGCAGCCAAGAAGGGTACAGGAGCAATCAGCCCCAGCATTTT.

Only one count was recorded for this clone. V and J are TRBV4-3 and TRBJ2-1, with a tentative D call TRBD2 (7 bases). CDR1 and CDR2 (germline): LGHNA, YSLEER. The CDR3 consists of 18 residues. Deletions cut 2 bases from V and 0 bases from J, with 17 bases between. This CDR3 is CASSQSSRGGYSYNEQFF. CDR3 DNA: TGCGCCAGCAGCCAAAGTTCGCGCGGGGGCTACTCCTACAATGAGCAGTTCTTC.

The genes are TRBV11-2 and TRBJ1-1; D gene unclear. Trimming cost V 3 bases and J 4 bases, with 12 bases left between them. This CDR3 is built from 14 residues. The germline gives CDR1 SGHAT, CDR2 FQNNGV. CDR3 sequence reads: CASSFWGVGTEAFF. In DNA form, the CDR3 reads TGTGCCAGCAGCTTTTGGGGAGTGGGCACTGAAGCTTTCTTT.

The chain uses TRBV5-8 and TRBJ2-7; a possible D gene is TRBD2 (5 bases). The CDR3 runs 16 residues. Germline V gene data show CDR1 as SGHTS and CDR2 as YDEGEE. V gave up 4 bases and J gave up 1 base, with 18 bases separating them. In DNA form, the CDR3 reads TGTGCCAGCAGCCGCATTGGGGAGATTTCTTCCTACGAGCAGTACTTC. It encodes CASSRIGEISSYEQYF.

The rearrangement uses TRBV7-8 and TRBJ1-1; D unclear. Germline CDR1 and CDR2: SGHVS and FQNEAQ. The CDR3 is 18 residues long. Trimming removed 2 bases from V and 2 bases from J, with 21 bases in between. CDR3 bases: TGTGCCAGCAGCTTAAAAAGTTTTAGTTCGCTGAATAACACTGAAGCTTTCTTT. The encoded protein is CASSLKSFSSLNNTEAFF.

The J gene is TRBJ2-5, the V gene TRBV6-5; maybe TRBD2 (5 bases). CDR1 is MNHEY and CDR2 is SVGAGI in the germline V gene. V was trimmed by 4 bases and J by 4 bases, leaving 19 bases between them. The CDR3 runs 16 residues. This chain's CDR3 is CASSWRYSEVPETQYF. In DNA form, the CDR3 reads TGTGCCAGCAGTTGGAGATATAGCGAAGTTCCAGAGACCCAGTACTTC.

This chain connects TRBV4-2 to TRBJ2-3; 8 bases match TRBD2. Trimming removed 3 bases from V and 6 bases from J; junction bases left unmatched: 8. The germline CDR1 and CDR2 sequences are LGHNA and YNFKEQ. This CDR3 is 15 amino acids long. CDR3 sequence: CASSHYRGGRDTQYF. CDR3 DNA sequence: TGTGCCAGCAGCCATTACCGGGGGGGCCGGGATACGCAGTATTTT.

The chain links TRBV4-3 to TRBJ1-1; 9 positions match TRBD1. Germline CDR1 is LGHNA and CDR2 is YSLEER. The V gene end was trimmed by 2 bases and the J gene end by 6 bases; junction bases not matched to a gene: 7. This CDR3 is 15 amino acids long. The CDR3 region has the DNA TGCGCCAGCAGCCAATTGAAACAGGGGGCCGCTGAAGCTTTCTTT. Amino acids: CASSQLKQGAAEAFF.

CDR3 DNA sequence: TGTGCCAGCAGCTTAAGAAGTGGAGCCGAGCAGTACTTC. Its protein product is CASSLRSGAEQYF. This rearrangement joins TRBV7-6 to TRBJ2-7; D is undetermined. The germline V gene has CDR1 SGHVS and CDR2 FNYEAQ. The CDR3 consists of 13 residues. V gave up 2 bases and J gave up 6 bases, with 11 bases separating them.

This chain uses TRBV4-3 with TRBJ2-7, with D possibly being TRBD1 (5 bases). CDR3 length equals 16 residues. CDR1 is LGHNA and CDR2 is YSLEER in the germline V gene. Trimming cost V 1 base and J 6 bases, with 19 bases left between them. This chain's CDR3 is CASSQAFFQGTIEQYF. In DNA form, the CDR3 reads TGCGCCAGCAGCCAAGCTTTTTTTCAGGGTACAATCGAGCAGTACTTC.